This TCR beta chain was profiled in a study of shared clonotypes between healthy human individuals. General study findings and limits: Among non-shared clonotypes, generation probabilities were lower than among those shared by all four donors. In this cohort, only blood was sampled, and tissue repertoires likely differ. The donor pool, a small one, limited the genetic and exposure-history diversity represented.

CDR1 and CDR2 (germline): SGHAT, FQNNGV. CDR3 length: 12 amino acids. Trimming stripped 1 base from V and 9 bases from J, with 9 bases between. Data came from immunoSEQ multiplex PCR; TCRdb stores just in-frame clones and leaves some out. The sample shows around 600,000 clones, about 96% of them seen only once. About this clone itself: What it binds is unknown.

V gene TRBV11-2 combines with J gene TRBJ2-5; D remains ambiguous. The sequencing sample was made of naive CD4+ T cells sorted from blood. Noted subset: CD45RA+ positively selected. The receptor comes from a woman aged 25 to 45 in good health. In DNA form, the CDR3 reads TGTGCCAGCAGCTTAGGCCCAGGCGCCCAGTACTTC. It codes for CASSLGPGAQYF.